This TCR beta chain came from a study of blood T cells in healthy people across ages (dated by TCRdb to the mid-2010s). Some background on the complete study: In model experiments, roughly one uniquely barcoded TCR beta cDNA molecule per two T cells was captured by template switching. The donors were divided into four age groups: young (average 16 years), middle-aged (about 40), aged (about 62) and long-lived (around 87). To avoid experimental bias, donors of different ages were distributed randomly across sequencing lanes. The study measured age-related changes in TCR beta repertoire diversity using deep sequencing normalized with unique cDNA molecular identifiers. Using the same blood draw, the study looked at two additional independent replicas of 1 million unique cDNA reads for two donors, one aged 18 to 30 and the other aged 80 or older. The study at large found these results: Estimates of total diversity from one million sequenced T cells were regarded as lower bounds and underestimates. Compared with the aged group, the long-lived group had more naive CD4+ T cells, fewer expanded clones and increased TCR diversity, a pattern suggesting age selection. Observed TCR beta diversity per million T cells fell roughly linearly with age, and a significant reduction was already apparent by age roughly 41. Because profiling used bulk unsorted PBMCs, naive and antigen-experienced compartments could not be compared conclusively. Because donor CMV infection status was unknown, age-related changes in expanded clonotypes were potentially confounded. There was a strong correlation between observed TCR beta diversity and the percentage of naive T cells measured by flow cytometry.

The donors were 40 or so Caucasian individuals from Russia, aged 6 to 90 years, who were systemically healthy. Each donor gave about 9.2 milliliters of peripheral blood, drawn into EDTA-treated Vacutainer tubes. PBMCs were isolated by Ficoll-Paque density-gradient centrifugation, with at least 6 million obtained per sample. Total RNA, at least 6 micrograms per sample, was extracted from PBMCs with Trizol reagent. For every donor, an aliquot of PBMCs went through flow cytometry to measure the percentages of naive CD45RAhigh/CD27high T cells. Receptor libraries were prepared by 5' RACE. TCRdb names Illumina HiSeq 2500 as the instrument used. A second PCR of roughly 7 to 12 cycles was performed with a sample-barcoded 5' primer and a J-beta primer mix. A unique molecular identifier was introduced onto each TCR beta cDNA molecule by a template-switch 5' adaptor carrying 12 random nucleotides. Each sample yielded at least 2.5 million CDR3-containing paired-end reads. The Mint cDNA synthesis kit, primed by a TRBC-specific oligonucleotide, was used to synthesize first-strand cDNA from all RNA. Following uracil-DNA glycosylase treatment, all cDNA underwent a first 18-cycle PCR with the universal primers M1SS and BC2_uni_R. The study's own analysis went as follows. Each sample was normalized by randomly selecting 1 million high-quality reads, each carrying a distinct molecular identifier. Reads with shared molecular identifiers were discarded instead of being binned into consensus sequences. CDR3 identification, clonotype clustering and error correction used MiTCR with a Q25 quality threshold and the strictest error-elimination algorithm. Lower-bound total TCR beta diversity was estimated with a nonparametric unseen species model using Euler transformation. The public reads were reprocessed in TCRdb via fastp at Q25 and MiXCR, keeping in-frame beta chains. Rows matching on CDR3 protein sequence are summarized as one entry with the most common DNA and genes. What appears here as the V and J calls and clone size reflects TCRdb's work, not the paper's. The sample table contains hundreds of thousands of distinct CDR3 sequences; only one count was recorded for roughly 64% of them. Of the sample, about 20% falls within the top ten clones.

Comments on this clonotype: Its antigen is still unknown. The input lacks base qualities; no much larger clone sits a single base away.

The germline V gene encodes CDR1 LGHDT and CDR2 YNNKEL (reference sequence). There are 15 amino acids in the CDR3, from cysteine to phenylalanine inclusive. This entry keeps only the CDR3 DNA: 45 bases, framed from base 1. Trimming at the junction amounts to 1 base on V and 0 bases on J, and the germline ends lie 9 bases apart. What was sequenced was blood. The chain employs TRBV3-1 and TRBJ2-5; no D gene call is confident. The sequence derives from a man aged 25-45 years in good health. The DNA reads as follows: TGTGCCAGCAGCCAAGTCCTGGTCAACCAAGAGACCCAGTACTTC. Its amino acids are CASSQVLVNQETQYF.